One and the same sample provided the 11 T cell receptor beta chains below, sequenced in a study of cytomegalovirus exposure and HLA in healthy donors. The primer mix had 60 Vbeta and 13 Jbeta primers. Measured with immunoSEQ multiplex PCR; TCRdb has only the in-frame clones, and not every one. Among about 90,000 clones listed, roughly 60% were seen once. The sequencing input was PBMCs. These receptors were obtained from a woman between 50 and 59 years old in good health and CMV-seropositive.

The CDR3 loop is CASSQSYEQYF. The CDR3 nucleotides read TGTGCCAGCAGCCAATCCTACGAGCAGTACTTC. V gene TRBV13 combines with J gene TRBJ2-7; D is unresolved. There are 11 residues in the CDR3. The germline V and J ends were trimmed by 5 bases and 1 base, with 3 bases remaining between them. Germline V gene lookup returns CDR1 PRHDT and CDR2 FYEKMQ (reference sequence).

The chain's CDR3 is CASSSGSSGGVDTQYF. The CDR3 coding sequence is TGTGCCAGCAGCTCCGGGAGTAGCGGGGGGGTTGATACGCAGTATTTT. The rearrangement joins TRBV7-3 to TRBJ2-3; 11 bases match TRBD2. Unmatched junction bases numbered 9, after V lost 4 bases and J lost 6 bases. CDR3 length: 16 residues. Germline V gene data show CDR1 as SGHTA and CDR2 as FQGTGA.

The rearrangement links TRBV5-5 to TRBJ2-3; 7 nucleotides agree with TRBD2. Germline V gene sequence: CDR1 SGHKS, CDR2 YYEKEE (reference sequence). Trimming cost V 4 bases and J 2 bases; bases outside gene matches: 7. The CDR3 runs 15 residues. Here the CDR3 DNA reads TGTGCCAGCAGCGCCGGGACTACCCTCACAGATACGCAGTATTTT. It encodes CASSAGTTLTDTQYF.

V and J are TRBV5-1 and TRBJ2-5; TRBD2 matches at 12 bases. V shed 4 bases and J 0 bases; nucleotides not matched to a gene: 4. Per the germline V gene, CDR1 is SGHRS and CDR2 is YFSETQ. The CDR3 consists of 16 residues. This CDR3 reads CASSTGTSGHQETQYF. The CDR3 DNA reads TGCGCCAGCAGCACGGGGACTAGCGGGCACCAAGAGACCCAGTACTTC.

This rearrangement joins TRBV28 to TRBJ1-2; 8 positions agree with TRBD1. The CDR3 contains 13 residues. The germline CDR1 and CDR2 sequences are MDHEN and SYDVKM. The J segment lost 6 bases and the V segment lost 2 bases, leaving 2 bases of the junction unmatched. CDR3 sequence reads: CASSLQGANGYTF. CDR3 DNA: TGTGCCAGCAGTTTACAGGGGGCCAATGGCTACACCTTC.

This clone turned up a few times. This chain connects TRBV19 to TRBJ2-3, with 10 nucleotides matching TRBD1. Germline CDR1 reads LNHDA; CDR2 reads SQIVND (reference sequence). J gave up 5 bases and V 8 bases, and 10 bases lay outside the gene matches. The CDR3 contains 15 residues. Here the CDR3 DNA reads TGTGCCAGTGGACCTGACAGGGGGCAGGGAGATACGCAGTATTTT. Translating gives CASGPDRGQGDTQYF.

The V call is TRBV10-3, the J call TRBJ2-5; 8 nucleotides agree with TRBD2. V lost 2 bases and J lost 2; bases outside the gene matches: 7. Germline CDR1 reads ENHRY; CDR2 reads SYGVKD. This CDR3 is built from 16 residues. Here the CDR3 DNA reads TGTGCCATCAGTGAGGCAGTCGGGAGGGGGCAAGAGACCCAGTACTTC. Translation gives CAISEAVGRGQETQYF.

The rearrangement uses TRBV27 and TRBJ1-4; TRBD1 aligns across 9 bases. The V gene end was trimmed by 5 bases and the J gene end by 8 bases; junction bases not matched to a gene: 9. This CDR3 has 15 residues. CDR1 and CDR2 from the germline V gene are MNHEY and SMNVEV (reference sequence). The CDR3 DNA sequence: TGTGCCAGCAGTACGATACAGGGGGCGAGAGAAAAACTGTTTTTT. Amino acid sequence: CASSTIQGAREKLFF.

The CDR3 region has the DNA TGTGCCAGCAGTTATGAGTCTGCAGCAGGGAACTATGGCTACACCTTC. Translated, it gives CASSYESAAGNYGYTF. This chain uses TRBV6-5 with TRBJ1-2; D may be TRBD1 (5 bases). V gave up 3 bases and J gave up 2 bases, with 16 bases separating them. This CDR3 comprises 16 residues. Germline CDR1 reads MNHEY; CDR2 reads SVGAGI.

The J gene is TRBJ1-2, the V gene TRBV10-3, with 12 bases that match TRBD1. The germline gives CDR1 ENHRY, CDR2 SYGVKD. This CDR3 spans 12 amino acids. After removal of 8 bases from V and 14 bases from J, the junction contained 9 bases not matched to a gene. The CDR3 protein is CAIRPGQGAPTF. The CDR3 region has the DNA TGTGCCATCCGACCGGGACAGGGGGCCCCTACCTTC.

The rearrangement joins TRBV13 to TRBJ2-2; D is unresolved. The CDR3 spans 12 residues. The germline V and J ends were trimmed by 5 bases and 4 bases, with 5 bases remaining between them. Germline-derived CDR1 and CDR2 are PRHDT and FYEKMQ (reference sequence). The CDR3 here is CASSILTGELFF. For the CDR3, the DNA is TGTGCCAGCAGCATCCTCACCGGGGAGCTGTTTTTT.